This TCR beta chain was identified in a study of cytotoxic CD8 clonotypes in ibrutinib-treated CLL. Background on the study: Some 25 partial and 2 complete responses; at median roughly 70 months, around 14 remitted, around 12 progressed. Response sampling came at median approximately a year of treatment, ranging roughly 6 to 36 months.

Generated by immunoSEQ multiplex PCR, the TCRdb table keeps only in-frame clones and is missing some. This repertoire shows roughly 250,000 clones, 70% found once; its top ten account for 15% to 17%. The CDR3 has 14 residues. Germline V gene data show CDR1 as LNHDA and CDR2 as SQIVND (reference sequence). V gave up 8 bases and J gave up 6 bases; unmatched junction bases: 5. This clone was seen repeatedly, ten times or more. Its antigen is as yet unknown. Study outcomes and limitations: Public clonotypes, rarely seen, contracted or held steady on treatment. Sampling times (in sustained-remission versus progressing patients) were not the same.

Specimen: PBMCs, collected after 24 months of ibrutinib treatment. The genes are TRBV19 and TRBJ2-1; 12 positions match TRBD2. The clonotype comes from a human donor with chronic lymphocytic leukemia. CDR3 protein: CASRGLAGSNEQFF. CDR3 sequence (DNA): TGTGCCAGTCGAGGACTAGCGGGATCCAATGAGCAGTTCTTC.